A few counts support the clone carrying this T cell receptor (beta chain). The data stem from a study of blood T cell repertoires in COVID-19. Libraries were prepared by immunoSEQ multiplex PCR; TCRdb keeps only in-frame clonotypes and omits some of them. The sample yields some 180,000 clones, 80% to 85% seen once. Everyone who took part was roughly 18 to 89 years old, and they came from about two dozen US areas. Grouping used clinical history reported by participants in a survey and questionnaire. The CDR3 covers 14 residues. V was pared by 4 bases and J by 3 bases, with 8 bases of the junction left unmatched. Germline V gene sequence: CDR1 SQVTM, CDR2 ANQGSEA.

The chain recombines TRBV29-1 with TRBJ1-1; 7 nucleotides agree with TRBD1. The source material was PBMCs or T cells enriched from blood (not recorded which). The receptor was isolated from a woman aged 25 to 39 who had been exposed to COVID-19. The DNA for the CDR3 is TGCAGCGTTGTCGACAGGGTAGAGGACACTGAAGCTTTCTTT. It translates to CSVVDRVEDTEAFF.